This TCR beta chain was observed in a study of shared clonotypes between healthy human individuals. Trimming cost V 3 bases and J 4 bases, with 8 bases left between them. Germline V CDR1 and CDR2: KGHSH, LQKENI. The CDR3 loop spans 13 amino acids. A note on this clone: Other DNA sequences in this sample translate to the same CDR3.

Repertoires were generated with immunoSEQ multiplex PCR, while TCRdb's copy carries only in-frame clones and drops some. Here the sample spans 2.3 million or so clones, approximately 93% being singletons. The chain is built from TRBV18 and TRBJ2-3, with D uncertain. This clonotype originated in a man aged 18 to 29 in good health. Some clones in this sample may be carry-over from other donors' samples. Sample: naive CD4+ T cells from PBMCs. Documented subset: CD45RA+ positively selected. CDR3 sequence (DNA): TGTGCCAGCTCACCCCAACGGGCAGATACGCAGTATTTT. Its protein is CASSPQRADTQYF.